The clone carrying this TCR beta chain was observed a handful of times. The table came from immunoSEQ multiplex PCR; TCRdb's copy has only in-frame clones and leaves some out. The profile shows around 200,000 clones, about nine tenths of them singletons. This entry belongs to a study of blood T cell repertoires in COVID-19. In the study overall: In each case, the material was cDNA or gDNA derived from T cells, B-cell-depleted T cells, or PBMCs.

Membership in each cohort depended on participant-reported clinical history. This TCR derives from a man aged 18 to 29 with acute COVID-19. Specimen: PBMCs or T cells enriched from blood (not recorded which).

Here the CDR3 reads CAWRGTGGFTEAFF. The CDR3 DNA reads as TGTGCCTGGAGGGGGACAGGGGGCTTTACTGAAGCTTTCTTT. The chain is built from TRBV30 and TRBJ1-1; 12 bases agree with TRBD1. Germline V gene sequence: CDR1 GTSNPN, CDR2 SVGIG (reference sequence). The CDR3 covers 14 residues. The ends lost 3 bases at V and 5 bases at J; junction bases unmatched: 4.